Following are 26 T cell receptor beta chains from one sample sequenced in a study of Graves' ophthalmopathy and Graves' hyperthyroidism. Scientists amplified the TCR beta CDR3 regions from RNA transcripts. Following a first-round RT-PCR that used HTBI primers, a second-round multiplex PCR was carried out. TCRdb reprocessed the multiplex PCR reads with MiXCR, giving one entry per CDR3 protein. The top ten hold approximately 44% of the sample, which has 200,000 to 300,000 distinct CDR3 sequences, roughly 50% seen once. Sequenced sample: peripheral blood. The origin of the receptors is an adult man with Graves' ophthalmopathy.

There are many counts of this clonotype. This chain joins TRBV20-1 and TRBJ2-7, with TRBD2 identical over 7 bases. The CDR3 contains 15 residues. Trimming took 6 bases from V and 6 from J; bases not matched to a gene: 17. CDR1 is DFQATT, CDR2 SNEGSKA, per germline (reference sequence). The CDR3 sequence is CSASLASTFYVEQYF. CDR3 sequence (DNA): TGCAGTGCGTCACTAGCGAGCACCTTCTACGTCGAGCAGTACTTC.

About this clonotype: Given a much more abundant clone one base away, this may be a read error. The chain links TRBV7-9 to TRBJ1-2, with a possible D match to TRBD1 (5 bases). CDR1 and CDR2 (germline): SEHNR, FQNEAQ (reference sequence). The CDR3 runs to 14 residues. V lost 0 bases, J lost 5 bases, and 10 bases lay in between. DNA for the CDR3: TGTGCCAGCAGCTTAGCCACGACAGATTATGGCTACACCTTC. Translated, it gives CASSLATTDYGYTF.

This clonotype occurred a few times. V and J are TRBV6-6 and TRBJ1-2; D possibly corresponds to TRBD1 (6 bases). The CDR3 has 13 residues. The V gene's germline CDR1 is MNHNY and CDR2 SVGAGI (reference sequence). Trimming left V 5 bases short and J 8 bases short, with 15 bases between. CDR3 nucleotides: TGTGCCAGCAGTAGCCTACAGGGTTCAGGCTACACCTTC. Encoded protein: CASSSLQGSGYTF.

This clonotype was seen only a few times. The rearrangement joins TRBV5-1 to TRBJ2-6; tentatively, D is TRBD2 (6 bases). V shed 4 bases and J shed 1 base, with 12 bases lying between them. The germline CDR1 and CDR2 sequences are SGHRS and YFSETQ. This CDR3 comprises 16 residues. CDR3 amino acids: CASSDGGSSGANVLTF. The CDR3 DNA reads TGCGCCAGCAGCGACGGGGGTAGTTCTGGGGCCAACGTCCTGACTTTC.

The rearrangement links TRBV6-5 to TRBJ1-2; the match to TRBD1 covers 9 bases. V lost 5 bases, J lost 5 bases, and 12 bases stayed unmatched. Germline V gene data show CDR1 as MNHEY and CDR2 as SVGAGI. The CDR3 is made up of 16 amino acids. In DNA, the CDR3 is TGTGCCAGCAGTCCGTCCGGGGGACAGGGAAATTATGGCTACACCTTC. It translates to CASSPSGGQGNYGYTF.

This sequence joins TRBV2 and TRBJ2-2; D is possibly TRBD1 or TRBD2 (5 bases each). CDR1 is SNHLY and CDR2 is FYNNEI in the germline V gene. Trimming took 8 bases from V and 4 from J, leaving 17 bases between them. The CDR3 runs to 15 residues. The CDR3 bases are TGTGCCAGCCAGGGCGGCAAAGGAGGCACCGGGGAGCTGTTTTTT. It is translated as CASQGGKGGTGELFF.

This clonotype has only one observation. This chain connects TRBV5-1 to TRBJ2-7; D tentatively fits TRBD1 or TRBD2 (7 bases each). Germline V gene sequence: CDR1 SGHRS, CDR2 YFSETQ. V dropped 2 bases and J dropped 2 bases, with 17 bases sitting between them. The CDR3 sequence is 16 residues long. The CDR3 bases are TGCGCCAGCAGCTTCGAGTTAGCAGGGGGGGCCTACGAGCAGTACTTC. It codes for CASSFELAGGAYEQYF.

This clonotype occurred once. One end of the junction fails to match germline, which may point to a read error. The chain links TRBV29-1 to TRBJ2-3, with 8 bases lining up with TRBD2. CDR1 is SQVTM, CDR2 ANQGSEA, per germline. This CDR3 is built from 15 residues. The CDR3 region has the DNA TGCAGCGTTGAAAGAAGCGGGGGTAGCACAGATACGCAGTCTTTT. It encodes CSVERSGGSTDTQSF.

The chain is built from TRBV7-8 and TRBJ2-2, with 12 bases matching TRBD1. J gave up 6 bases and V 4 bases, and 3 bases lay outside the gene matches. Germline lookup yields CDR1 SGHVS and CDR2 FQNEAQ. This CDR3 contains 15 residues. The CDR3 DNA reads TGTGCCAGCAGCTCCCGGGACAGGGGGCCCGGGGAGCTGTTTTTT. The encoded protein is CASSSRDRGPGELFF.

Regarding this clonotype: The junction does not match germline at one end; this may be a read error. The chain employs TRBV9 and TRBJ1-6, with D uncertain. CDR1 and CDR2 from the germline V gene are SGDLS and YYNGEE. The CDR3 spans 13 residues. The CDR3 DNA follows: TGCGCCAGCAGCCAAGATTCGGTTTCACCCCTCCACTTT. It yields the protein CASSQDSVSPLHF.

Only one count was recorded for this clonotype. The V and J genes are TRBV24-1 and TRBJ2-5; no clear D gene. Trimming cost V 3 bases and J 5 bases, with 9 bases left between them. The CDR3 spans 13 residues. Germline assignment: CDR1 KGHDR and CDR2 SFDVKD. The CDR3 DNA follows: TGTGCCACCAGTGATCTGAGACGGGAGACCCAGTACTTC. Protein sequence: CATSDLRRETQYF.

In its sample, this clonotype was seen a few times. The CDR3 reads CASSNARAYEQYF. For the CDR3, the DNA is TGTGCCAGTAGTAACGCGCGGGCCTACGAGCAGTACTTC. The chain uses TRBV19 and TRBJ2-7; maybe TRBD2 (5 bases). The V end was cut by 4 bases, the J end by 2 bases, with 9 bases between. CDR1 and CDR2 (germline): LNHDA, SQIVND (reference sequence). The CDR3 has 13 residues.

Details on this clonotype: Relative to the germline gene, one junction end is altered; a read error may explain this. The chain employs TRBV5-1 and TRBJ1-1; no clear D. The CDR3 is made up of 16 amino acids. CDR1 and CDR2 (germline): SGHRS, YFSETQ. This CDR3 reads CASSLGGQWMNTEAFF. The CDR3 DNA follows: TGTGCCAGCAGCTTAGGAGGGCAGTGGATGAACACTGAAGCTTTCTTT.

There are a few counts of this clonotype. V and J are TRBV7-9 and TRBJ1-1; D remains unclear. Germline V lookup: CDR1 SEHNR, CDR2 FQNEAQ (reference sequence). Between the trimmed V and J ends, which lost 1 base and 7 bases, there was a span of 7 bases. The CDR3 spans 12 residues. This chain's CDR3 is CASSLGQVEAFF. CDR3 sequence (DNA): TGTGCCAGCAGCTTAGGGCAGGTTGAAGCTTTCTTT. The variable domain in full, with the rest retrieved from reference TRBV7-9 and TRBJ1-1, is DTGVSQNPRHKITKRGQNVTFRCDPISEHNRLYWYRQTLGQGPEFLTYFQNEAQLEKSRLLSDRFSAERPKGSFSTLEIQRTEQGDSAMYLCASSLGQVEAFFGQGTRLTVV.

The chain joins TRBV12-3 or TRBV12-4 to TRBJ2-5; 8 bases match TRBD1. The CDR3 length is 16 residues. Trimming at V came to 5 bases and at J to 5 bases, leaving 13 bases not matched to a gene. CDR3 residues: CASSLGQGWSGETQYF. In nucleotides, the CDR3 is TGTGCCAGCAGTCTTGGACAGGGATGGTCCGGCGAGACCCAGTACTTC.

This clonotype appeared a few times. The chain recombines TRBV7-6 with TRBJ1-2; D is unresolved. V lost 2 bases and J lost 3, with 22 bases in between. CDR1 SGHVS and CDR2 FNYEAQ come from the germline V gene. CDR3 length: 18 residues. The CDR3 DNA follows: TGTGCCAGCAGCTTAACTAGCGGTCCGGGCATCTTCGACTATGGCTACACCTTC. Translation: CASSLTSGPGIFDYGYTF.

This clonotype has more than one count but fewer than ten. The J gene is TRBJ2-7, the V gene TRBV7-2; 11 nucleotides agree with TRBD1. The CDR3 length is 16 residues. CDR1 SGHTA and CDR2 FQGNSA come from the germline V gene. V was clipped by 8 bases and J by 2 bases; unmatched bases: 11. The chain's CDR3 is CASALRLGQGAYEQYF. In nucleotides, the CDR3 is TGTGCCAGCGCGCTAAGGCTGGGACAGGGGGCCTACGAGCAGTACTTC.

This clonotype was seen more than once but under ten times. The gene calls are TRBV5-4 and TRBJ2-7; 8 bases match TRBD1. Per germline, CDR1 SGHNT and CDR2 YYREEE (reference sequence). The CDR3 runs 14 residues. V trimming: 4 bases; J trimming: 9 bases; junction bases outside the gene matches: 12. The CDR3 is CASSVQGAPWVQYF. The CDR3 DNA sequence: TGTGCCAGCAGCGTGCAGGGGGCCCCTTGGGTGCAGTACTTC.

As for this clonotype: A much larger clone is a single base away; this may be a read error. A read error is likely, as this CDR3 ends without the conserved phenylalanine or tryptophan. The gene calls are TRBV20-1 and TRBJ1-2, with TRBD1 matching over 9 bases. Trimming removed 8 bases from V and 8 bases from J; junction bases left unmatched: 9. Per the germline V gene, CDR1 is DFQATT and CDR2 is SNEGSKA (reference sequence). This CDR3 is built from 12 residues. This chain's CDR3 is CSPTGGSRGYTS. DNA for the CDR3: TGCAGTCCCACAGGGGGCTCTAGGGGCTACACCTCC.

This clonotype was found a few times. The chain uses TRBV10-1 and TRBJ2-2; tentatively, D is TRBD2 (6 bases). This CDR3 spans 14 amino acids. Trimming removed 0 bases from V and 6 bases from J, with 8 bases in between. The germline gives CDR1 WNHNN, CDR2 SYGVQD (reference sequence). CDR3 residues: CASSESLASGELFF. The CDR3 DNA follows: TGCGCCAGCAGTGAGTCCCTAGCGTCCGGGGAGCTGTTTTTT.

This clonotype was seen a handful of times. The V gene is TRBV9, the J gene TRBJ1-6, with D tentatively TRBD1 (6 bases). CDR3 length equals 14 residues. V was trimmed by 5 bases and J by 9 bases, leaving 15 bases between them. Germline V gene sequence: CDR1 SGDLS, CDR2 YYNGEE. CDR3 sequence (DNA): TGTGCCAGCAGTTACCTTCAGGGGTCTTCACCCCTCCACTTT. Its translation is CASSYLQGSSPLHF.

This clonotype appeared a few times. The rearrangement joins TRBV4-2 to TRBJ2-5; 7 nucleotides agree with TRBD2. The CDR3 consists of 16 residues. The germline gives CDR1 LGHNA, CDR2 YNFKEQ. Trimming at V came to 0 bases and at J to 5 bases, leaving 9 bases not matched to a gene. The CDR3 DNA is TGTGCCAGCAGCCAAGAAGGCGGGAGTGCCTCTGAGACCCAGTACTTC. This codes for CASSQEGGSASETQYF.

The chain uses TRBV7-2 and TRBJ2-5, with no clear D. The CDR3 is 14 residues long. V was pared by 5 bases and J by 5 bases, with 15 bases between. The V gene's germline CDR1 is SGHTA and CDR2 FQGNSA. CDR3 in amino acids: CASSGRAVQETQYF. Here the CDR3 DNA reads TGTGCCAGCAGCGGAAGGGCGGTACAGGAGACCCAGTACTTC.

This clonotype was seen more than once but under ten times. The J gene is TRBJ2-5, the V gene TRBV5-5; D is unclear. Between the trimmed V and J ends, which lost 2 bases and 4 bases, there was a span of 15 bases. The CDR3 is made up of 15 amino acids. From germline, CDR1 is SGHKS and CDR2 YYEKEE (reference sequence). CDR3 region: CASSFDGSLGETQYF. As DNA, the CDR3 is TGTGCCAGCAGCTTTGATGGATCTCTAGGAGAGACCCAGTACTTC.

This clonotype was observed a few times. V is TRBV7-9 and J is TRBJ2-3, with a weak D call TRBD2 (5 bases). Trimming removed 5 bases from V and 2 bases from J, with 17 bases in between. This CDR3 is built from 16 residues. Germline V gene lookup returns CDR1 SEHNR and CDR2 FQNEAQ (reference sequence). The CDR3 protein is CASSTRRVALTDTQYF. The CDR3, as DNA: TGTGCCAGCAGCACCAGGCGGGTAGCGCTCACAGATACGCAGTATTTT.

DNA of the CDR3: TGTGCCAGACTAGACAGGGGTTATTCACCCCTCCACTTT. This encodes CARLDRGYSPLHF. The V gene is TRBV19, the J gene TRBJ1-6; 8 nucleotides align to TRBD1. Germline V gives CDR1 LNHDA, CDR2 SQIVND (reference sequence). This CDR3 contains 13 residues. V gave up 9 bases and J gave up 8 bases; unmatched junction bases: 6.